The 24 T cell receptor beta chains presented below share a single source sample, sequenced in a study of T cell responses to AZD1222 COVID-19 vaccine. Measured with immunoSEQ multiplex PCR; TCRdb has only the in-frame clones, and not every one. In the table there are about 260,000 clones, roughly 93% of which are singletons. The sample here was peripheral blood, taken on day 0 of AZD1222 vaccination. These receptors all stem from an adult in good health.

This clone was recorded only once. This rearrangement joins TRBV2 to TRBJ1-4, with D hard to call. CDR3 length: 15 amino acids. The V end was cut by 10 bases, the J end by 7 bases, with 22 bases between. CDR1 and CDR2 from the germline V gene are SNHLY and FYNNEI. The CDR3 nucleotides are TGTGCCACCTTAAGGAGGACGGGTGATGCTGAAAAACTGTTTTTT. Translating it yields CATLRRTGDAEKLFF.

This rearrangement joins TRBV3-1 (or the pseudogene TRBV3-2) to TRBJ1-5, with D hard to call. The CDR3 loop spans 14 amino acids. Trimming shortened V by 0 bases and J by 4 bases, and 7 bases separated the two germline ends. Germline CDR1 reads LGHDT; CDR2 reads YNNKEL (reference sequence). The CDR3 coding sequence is TGTGCCAGCAGCCAAGATCTTGGGAATCAGCCCCAGCATTTT. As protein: CASSQDLGNQPQHF.

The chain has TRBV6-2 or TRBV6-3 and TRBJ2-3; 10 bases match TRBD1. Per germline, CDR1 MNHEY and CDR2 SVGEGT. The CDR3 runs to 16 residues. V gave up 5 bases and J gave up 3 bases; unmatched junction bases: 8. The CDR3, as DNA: TGTGCCAGCAGTGACCCGACAGGGGGCGGGACAGATACGCAGTATTTT. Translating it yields CASSDPTGGGTDTQYF.

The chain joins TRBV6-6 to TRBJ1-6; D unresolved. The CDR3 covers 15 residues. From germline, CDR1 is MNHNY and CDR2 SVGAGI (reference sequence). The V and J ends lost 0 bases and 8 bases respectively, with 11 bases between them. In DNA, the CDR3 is TGTGCCAGCAGTTACTCCTGGGGAGAAGATTCACCCCTCCACTTT. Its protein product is CASSYSWGEDSPLHF.

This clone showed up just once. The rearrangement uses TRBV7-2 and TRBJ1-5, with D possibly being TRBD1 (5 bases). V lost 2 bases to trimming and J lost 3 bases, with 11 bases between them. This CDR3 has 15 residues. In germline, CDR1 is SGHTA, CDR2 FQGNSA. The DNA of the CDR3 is TGTGCCAGCAGCTTAAGGAAAGGGGACAATCAGCCCCAGCATTTT. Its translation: CASSLRKGDNQPQHF.

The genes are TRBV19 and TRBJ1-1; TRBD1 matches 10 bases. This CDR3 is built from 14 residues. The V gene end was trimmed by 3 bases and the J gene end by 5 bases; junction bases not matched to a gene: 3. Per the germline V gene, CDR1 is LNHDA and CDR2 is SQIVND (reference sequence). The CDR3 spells CASSIRDRGTEAFF. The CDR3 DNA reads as TGTGCCAGTAGTATTCGGGACAGGGGAACTGAAGCTTTCTTT.

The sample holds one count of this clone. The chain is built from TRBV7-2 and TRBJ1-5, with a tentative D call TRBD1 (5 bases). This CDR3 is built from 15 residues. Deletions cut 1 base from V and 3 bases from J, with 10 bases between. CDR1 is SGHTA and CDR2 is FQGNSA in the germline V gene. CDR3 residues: CASSLGGIVNQPQHF. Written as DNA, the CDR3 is TGTGCCAGCAGCTTAGGGGGGATAGTCAATCAGCCCCAGCATTTT. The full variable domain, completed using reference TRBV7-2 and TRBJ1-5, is GAGVSQSPSNKVTEKGKDVELRCDPISGHTALYWYRQSLGQGLEFLIYFQGNSAPDKSGLPSDRFSAERTGGSVSTLTIQRTQQEDSAVYLCASSLGGIVNQPQHFGDGTRLSIL.

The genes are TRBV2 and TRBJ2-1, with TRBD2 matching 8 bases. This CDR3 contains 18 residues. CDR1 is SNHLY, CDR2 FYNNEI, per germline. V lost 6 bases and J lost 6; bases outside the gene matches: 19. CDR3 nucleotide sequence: TGTGCCAGCAGAGCGACACCCCCAAGCGGGAGCGGTCGCAATGAGCAGTTCTTC. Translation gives CASRATPPSGSGRNEQFF. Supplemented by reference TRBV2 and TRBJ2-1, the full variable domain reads EPEVTQTPSHQVTQMGQEVILRCVPISNHLYFYWYRQILGQKVEFLVSFYNNEISEKSEIFDDQFSVERPDGSNFTLKIRSTKLEDSAMYFCASRATPPSGSGRNEQFFGPGTRLTVL.

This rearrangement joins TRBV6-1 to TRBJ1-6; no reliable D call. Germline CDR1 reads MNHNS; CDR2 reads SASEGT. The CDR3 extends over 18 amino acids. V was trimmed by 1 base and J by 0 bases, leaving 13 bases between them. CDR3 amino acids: CASSEGRGLSSYNSPLHF. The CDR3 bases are TGTGCCAGCAGTGAAGGGCGAGGGTTAAGCTCCTATAATTCACCCCTCCACTTT.

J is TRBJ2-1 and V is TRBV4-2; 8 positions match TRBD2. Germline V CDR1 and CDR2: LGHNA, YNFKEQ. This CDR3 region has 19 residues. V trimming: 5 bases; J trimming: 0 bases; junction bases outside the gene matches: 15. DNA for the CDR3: TGTGCCAGCAGCGTCCGGAGAGCGGGAGCCTTTAGCTCCTACAATGAGCAGTTCTTC. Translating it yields CASSVRRAGAFSSYNEQFF.

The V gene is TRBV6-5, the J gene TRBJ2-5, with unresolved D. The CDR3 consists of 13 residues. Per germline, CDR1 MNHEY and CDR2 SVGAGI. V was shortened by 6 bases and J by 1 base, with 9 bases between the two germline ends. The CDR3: CASRLDTQETQYF. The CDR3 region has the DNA TGTGCCAGCAGACTCGACACCCAAGAGACCCAGTACTTC.

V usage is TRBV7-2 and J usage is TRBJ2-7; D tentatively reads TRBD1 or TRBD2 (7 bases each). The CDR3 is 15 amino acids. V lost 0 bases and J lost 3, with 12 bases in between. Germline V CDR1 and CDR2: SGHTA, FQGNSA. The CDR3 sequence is CASSLAAGGDYEQYF. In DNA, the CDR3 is TGTGCCAGCAGCTTAGCCGCAGGGGGGGACTACGAGCAGTACTTC.

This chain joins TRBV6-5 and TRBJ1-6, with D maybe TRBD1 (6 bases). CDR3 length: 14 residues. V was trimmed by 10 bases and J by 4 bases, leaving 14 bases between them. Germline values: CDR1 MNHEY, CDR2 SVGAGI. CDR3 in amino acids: CATGPGAYNSPLHF. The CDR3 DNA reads TGTGCCACCGGGCCGGGGGCTTATAATTCACCCCTCCACTTT.

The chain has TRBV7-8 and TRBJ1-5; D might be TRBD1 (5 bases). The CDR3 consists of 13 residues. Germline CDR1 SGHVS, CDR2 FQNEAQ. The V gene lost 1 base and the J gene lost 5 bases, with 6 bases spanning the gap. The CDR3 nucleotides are TGTGCCAGCAGCTTAGGCAGGGATCAGCCCCAGCATTTT. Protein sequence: CASSLGRDQPQHF.

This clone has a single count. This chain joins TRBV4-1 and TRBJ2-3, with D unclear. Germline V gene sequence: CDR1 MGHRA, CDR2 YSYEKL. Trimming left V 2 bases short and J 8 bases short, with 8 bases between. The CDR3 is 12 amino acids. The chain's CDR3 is CASSQFLTTQYF. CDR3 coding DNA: TGCGCCAGCAGCCAATTCTTGACTACGCAGTATTTT.

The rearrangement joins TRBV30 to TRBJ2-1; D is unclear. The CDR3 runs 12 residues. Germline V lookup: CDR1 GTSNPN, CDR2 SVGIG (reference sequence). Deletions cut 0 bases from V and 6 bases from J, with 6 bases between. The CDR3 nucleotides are TGTGCCTGGAGTGTGTTGATCAATGAGCAGTTCTTC. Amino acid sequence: CAWSVLINEQFF.

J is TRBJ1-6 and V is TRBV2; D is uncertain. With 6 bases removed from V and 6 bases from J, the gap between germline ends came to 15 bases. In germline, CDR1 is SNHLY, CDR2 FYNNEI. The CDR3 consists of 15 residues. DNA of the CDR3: TGTGCCAGCAGGAACTCGGGGTCGGCTAATTCACCCCTCCACTTT. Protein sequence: CASRNSGSANSPLHF.

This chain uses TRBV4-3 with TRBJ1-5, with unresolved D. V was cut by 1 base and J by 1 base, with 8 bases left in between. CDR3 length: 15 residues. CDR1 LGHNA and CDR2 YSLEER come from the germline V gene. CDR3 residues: CASSQALGSNQPQHF. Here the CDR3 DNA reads TGCGCCAGCAGCCAAGCCCTCGGGAGCAATCAGCCCCAGCATTTT.

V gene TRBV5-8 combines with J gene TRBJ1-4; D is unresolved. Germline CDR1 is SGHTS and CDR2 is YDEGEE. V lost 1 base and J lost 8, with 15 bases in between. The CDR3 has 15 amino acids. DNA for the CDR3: TGTGCCAGCAGCTTGCTGGCCGTCCGAAGGGAAAAACTGTTTTTT. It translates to CASSLLAVRREKLFF.

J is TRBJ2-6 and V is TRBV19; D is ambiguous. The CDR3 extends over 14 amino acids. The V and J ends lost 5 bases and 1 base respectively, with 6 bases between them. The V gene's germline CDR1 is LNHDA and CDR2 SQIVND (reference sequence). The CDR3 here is CASSGFSGANVLTF. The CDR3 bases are TGTGCCAGTAGTGGGTTTTCTGGGGCCAACGTCCTGACTTTC. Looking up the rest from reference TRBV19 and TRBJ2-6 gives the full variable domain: DGGITQSPKYLFRKEGQNVTLSCEQNLNHDAMYWYRQDPGQGLRLIYYSQIVNDFQKGDIAEGYSVSREKKESFPLTVTSAQKNPTAFYLCASSGFSGANVLTFGAGSRLTVL.

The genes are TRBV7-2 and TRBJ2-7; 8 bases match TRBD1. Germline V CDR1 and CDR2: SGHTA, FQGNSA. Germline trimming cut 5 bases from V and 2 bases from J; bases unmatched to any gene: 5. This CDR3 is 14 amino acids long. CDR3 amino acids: CASSPGQGTYEQYF. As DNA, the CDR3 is TGTGCCAGCAGCCCCGGACAGGGAACCTACGAGCAGTACTTC.

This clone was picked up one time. The CDR3 loop is CASSQKPGQVDDEQFF. The DNA of the CDR3 is TGTGCCAGCAGCCAAAAGCCGGGACAGGTAGACGATGAGCAGTTCTTC. V and J are TRBV25-1 and TRBJ2-1; 8 nucleotides agree with TRBD1. CDR1 and CDR2 from the germline V gene are MGHDK and SYGVNS. The J segment lost 8 bases and the V segment lost 6 bases, leaving 15 bases of the junction unmatched. The CDR3 has 16 residues.

DNA of the CDR3: TGTGCCAGCAGCTCCCAGGTTTATGGCTACACCTTC. This encodes CASSSQVYGYTF. This chain connects TRBV5-6 to TRBJ1-2; D ambiguous. The germline gives CDR1 SGHDT, CDR2 YYEEEE. The CDR3 extends over 12 amino acids. The germline V and J ends were trimmed by 3 bases and 5 bases, with 8 bases remaining between them.

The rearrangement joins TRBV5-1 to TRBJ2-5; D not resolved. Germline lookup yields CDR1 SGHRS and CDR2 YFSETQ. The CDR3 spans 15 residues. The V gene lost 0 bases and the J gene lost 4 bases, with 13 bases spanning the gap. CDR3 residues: CASSLAGWVGETQYF. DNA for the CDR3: TGCGCCAGCAGCTTGGCTGGATGGGTAGGAGAGACCCAGTACTTC.